A single sample is the source of the 21 T cell receptor beta chains below, sequenced in a study of early T cells in non-severe SARS-CoV-2 infection. TCRdb independently ran MiXCR on the 5' RACE reads; one entry per CDR3 protein. The table lists about 60,000 distinct CDR3 sequences, more than 8.5% of them singletons. Sequenced: whole blood. These receptors all come from an adult who was a healthcare worker with PCR-confirmed SARS-CoV-2 infection or an uninfected control (not recorded which).

There are many counts of this clonotype. This chain joins TRBV11-2 and TRBJ2-7; 8 nucleotides line up with TRBD1. The germline CDR1 and CDR2 sequences are SGHAT and FQNNGV. The junction had 12 bases not matched to a gene; V was cut back by 5 bases and J by 6 bases. This CDR3 spans 15 amino acids. In DNA form, the CDR3 reads TGTGCCAGCAGCATGATGGACAGGGCAGGAGGCGAGCAGTACTTC. This translates into CASSMMDRAGGEQYF.

This clonotype occurred a few times. The CDR3 DNA is TGTGCCAGCAGTTACCTGACGAACACCGGGGAGCTGTTTTTT. It translates to CASSYLTNTGELFF. The chain carries TRBV6-5 and TRBJ2-2; D unclear. The CDR3 sequence is 14 residues long. The germline V gene encodes CDR1 MNHEY and CDR2 SVGAGI. With 2 bases removed from V and 0 bases from J, the gap between germline ends came to 4 bases.

This clonotype has more than one count but fewer than ten. The rearrangement joins TRBV10-2 to TRBJ2-3; D uncertain. Trimming stripped 7 bases from V and 2 bases from J, with 7 bases between. This CDR3 contains 12 residues. Germline lookup yields CDR1 WSHSY and CDR2 SAAADI. CDR3 amino acids: CASNAPTDTQYF. DNA for the CDR3: TGCGCCAGCAATGCACCCACAGATACGCAGTATTTT.

In this sample, this clonotype turned up many times. This chain joins TRBV7-2 and TRBJ2-3, with TRBD1 identical over 10 bases. V trimming: 3 bases; J trimming: 6 bases; junction bases outside the gene matches: 6. Germline V CDR1 and CDR2: SGHTA, FQGNSA. This CDR3 has 15 amino acids. CDR3 DNA: TGTGCCAGCAGCTTGGGACAGGGGTTTTATGATACGCAGTATTTT. It is translated as CASSLGQGFYDTQYF.

This clonotype showed up many times. The chain employs TRBV27 and TRBJ1-4; weak D call: TRBD1 (5 bases). The germline V gene encodes CDR1 MNHEY and CDR2 SMNVEV (reference sequence). The CDR3 is made up of 15 amino acids. V was pared by 8 bases and J by 8 bases, with 21 bases between. The CDR3 DNA reads TGTGCCAGCGGGGGTTGGGATTCCCCCCGGGAAAAACTGTTTTTT. This sequence encodes CASGGWDSPREKLFF. The full variable domain, with the rest looked up from reference TRBV27 and TRBJ1-4, is EAQVTQNPRYLITVTGKKLTVTCSQNMNHEYMSWYRQDPGLGLRQIYYSMNVEVTDKGDVPEGYKVSRKEKRNFPLILESPSPNQTSLYFCASGGWDSPREKLFFGSGTQLSVL.

This clonotype was seen a handful of times. This chain links TRBV5-1 with TRBJ2-7, with D perhaps TRBD2 (6 bases). CDR3 size: 14 residues. Germline V gives CDR1 SGHRS, CDR2 YFSETQ. The ends were cut back, 4 bases at V and 6 bases at J, with 17 bases in the middle. Here the CDR3 reads CASSRTRGVSEQYF. DNA of the CDR3: TGCGCCAGCAGCCGGACCCGCGGGGTCTCCGAGCAGTACTTC.

This clonotype has a count of ten or more. The chain combines TRBV19 with TRBJ2-4, with D tentatively TRBD2 (6 bases). Germline V lookup: CDR1 LNHDA, CDR2 SQIVND (reference sequence). Trimming shortened V by 4 bases and J by 9 bases, and 16 bases separated the two germline ends. This CDR3 has 14 residues. The CDR3 here is CASSTGSQASIQYF. The CDR3 coding sequence is TGTGCCAGTAGTACCGGGAGTCAGGCTAGCATTCAGTACTTC.

The chain is built from TRBV29-1 and TRBJ2-4, with D possibly TRBD1 on 6 matching bases. The CDR3 spans 13 residues. Looked up from germline, CDR1 is SQVTM and CDR2 is ANQGSEA. V was trimmed by 7 bases and J by 9 bases, leaving 19 bases between them. Here the CDR3 reads CSAKGQGLGIQYF. The CDR3 nucleotides read TGCAGCGCCAAAGGGCAGGGGCTGGGCATTCAGTACTTC.

The table lists this clonotype with many counts. The chain is built from TRBV12-5 and TRBJ1-3; no definite D call. Trimming took off 3 bases at V and 0 bases at J, with 12 bases between the two ends. There are 16 residues in the CDR3. Germline loops: CDR1 LGHNT, CDR2 FRNRAP. The CDR3, as DNA: TGTGCTAGTGGTTTCTTTCTCGGATCCTCTGGAAACACCATATATTTT. Amino acid sequence: CASGFFLGSSGNTIYF.

This clonotype has a handful of counts. A junction boundary mismatches the germline segment, possibly from a read error. The J gene is TRBJ1-1, the V gene TRBV29-1; D might be TRBD1 (6 bases). The CDR3 totals 13 residues. Germline V lookup: CDR1 SQVTM, CDR2 ANQGSEA. In DNA form, the CDR3 reads TGCAGCATTGAATCGACAGGTAACACTGAAGCTTTCTTT. Translated: CSIESTGNTEAFF.

Many counts were recorded for this clonotype. The genes are TRBV29-1 and TRBJ2-3; D remains unclear. With 3 bases removed from V and 4 bases from J, the gap between germline ends came to 8 bases. CDR1 is SQVTM and CDR2 is ANQGSEA in the germline V gene. The CDR3 is 12 amino acids. The CDR3 spells CSVEVAADTQYF. The CDR3 nucleotides read TGCAGCGTTGAGGTGGCGGCAGATACGCAGTATTTT.

This clonotype was seen many times. V usage is TRBV5-6 and J usage is TRBJ2-5; TRBD1 matches 9 bases. The CDR3 extends over 16 amino acids. After removal of 5 bases from V and 2 bases from J, the junction contained 10 bases not matched to a gene. Germline CDR1 and CDR2: SGHDT and YYEEEE. The CDR3, as DNA: TGTGCCAGCAGTTTTCTCCGGGACAGGGATCAAGAGACCCAGTACTTC. Amino acid sequence: CASSFLRDRDQETQYF.

This clonotype was detected many times. The chain combines TRBV7-2 with TRBJ2-1; 7 bases are shared with TRBD2. The germline gives CDR1 SGHTA, CDR2 FQGNSA. This CDR3 is 17 amino acids long. With 5 bases clipped from V and 2 bases from J, the junction kept 12 bases outside the gene matches. The DNA of the CDR3 is TGTGCCAGCAGCAATCCCCGCGGAGCGGGGCCCTACAATGAGCAGTTCTTC. Translation gives CASSNPRGAGPYNEQFF.

The sample holds a few counts of this clonotype. The rearrangement links TRBV9 to TRBJ2-7; D is perhaps TRBD2 (6 bases). Germline V gene data show CDR1 as SGDLS and CDR2 as YYNGEE. V lost 3 bases and J lost 3, with 13 bases in between. This CDR3 is built from 14 residues. CDR3 DNA: TGTGCCAGCAGCGATCGGGACTCAAGCTACGAGCAGTACTTC. Translation gives CASSDRDSSYEQYF.

The chain combines TRBV30 with TRBJ2-5; D possibly uses TRBD1 or TRBD2 (5 bases each). The CDR3 has 13 amino acids. The V gene lost 0 bases and the J gene lost 4 bases, with 9 bases spanning the gap. CDR1 and CDR2 from the germline V gene are GTSNPN and SVGIG (reference sequence). CDR3 loop: CAWSVRGVETQYF. The CDR3 DNA follows: TGTGCCTGGAGTGTACGAGGGGTAGAGACCCAGTACTTC.

This clonotype appeared many times. The chain links TRBV28 to TRBJ2-1; 9 bases match TRBD1. The CDR3 runs to 17 residues. J was trimmed by 3 bases and V by 6 bases; bases with no gene match: 12. The V gene's germline CDR1 is MDHEN and CDR2 SYDVKM. The CDR3 protein is CASRLARTGVVYNEQFF. DNA for the CDR3: TGTGCCAGCAGACTAGCGAGGACAGGGGTTGTCTACAATGAGCAGTTCTTC.

This clonotype was recorded at least ten times. J is TRBJ1-6 and V is TRBV18; D is unclear. The V end was cut by 3 bases, the J end by 15 bases, with 18 bases between. The CDR3 is 14 residues long. CDR1 is KGHSH, CDR2 LQKENI, per germline. In DNA form, the CDR3 reads TGTGCCAGCTCACCTTGGGCAGAGAAGGTTGGCCTCCACTTT. Encoded protein: CASSPWAEKVGLHF.

This sequence joins TRBV28 and TRBJ1-1, with D unclear. The length of the CDR3 is 14 residues. Germline assignment: CDR1 MDHEN and CDR2 SYDVKM. Deletions cut 1 base from V and 1 base from J, with 7 bases between. Here the CDR3 DNA reads TGTGCCAGCAGTTTATTTCGGGGGAACACTGAAGCTTTCTTT. Protein product: CASSLFRGNTEAFF.

The chain uses TRBV10-3 and TRBJ2-3; 9 bases are shared with TRBD2. V shed 4 bases and J 4 bases; nucleotides not matched to a gene: 6. This CDR3 is 15 amino acids long. Germline V gives CDR1 ENHRY, CDR2 SYGVKD. The CDR3 here is CAISGISGSADTQYF. The CDR3 DNA reads as TGTGCCATCAGTGGGATTAGCGGGAGTGCAGATACGCAGTATTTT.

This clonotype was seen only a few times. V and J are TRBV20-1 and TRBJ2-7; TRBD1 matches at 8 bases. V was clipped by 3 bases and J by 4 bases; unmatched bases: 11. The CDR3 covers 15 residues. Per germline, CDR1 DFQATT and CDR2 SNEGSKA (reference sequence). CDR3 sequence (DNA): TGCAGTGCTAGGGGGGACAGGCCGCCAGGTTACGAGCAGTACTTC. It codes for CSARGDRPPGYEQYF.

This clonotype occurred many times. The chain has TRBV5-1 and TRBJ2-7; D possibly corresponds to TRBD1 (5 bases). Per the germline V gene, CDR1 is SGHRS and CDR2 is YFSETQ. V was trimmed by 1 base and J by 2 bases, leaving 13 bases between them. The CDR3 sequence is 15 residues long. The CDR3 is CASSLYGHQTYEQYF. The CDR3 DNA follows: TGCGCCAGCAGCTTGTACGGACACCAGACCTACGAGCAGTACTTC. Variable domain in full (rest from reference TRBV5-1 and TRBJ2-7): KAGVTQTPRYLIKTRGQQVTLSCSPISGHRSVSWYQQTPGQGLQFLFEYFSETQRNKGNFPGRFSGRQFSNSRSEMNVSTLELGDSALYLCASSLYGHQTYEQYFGPGTRLTVT.